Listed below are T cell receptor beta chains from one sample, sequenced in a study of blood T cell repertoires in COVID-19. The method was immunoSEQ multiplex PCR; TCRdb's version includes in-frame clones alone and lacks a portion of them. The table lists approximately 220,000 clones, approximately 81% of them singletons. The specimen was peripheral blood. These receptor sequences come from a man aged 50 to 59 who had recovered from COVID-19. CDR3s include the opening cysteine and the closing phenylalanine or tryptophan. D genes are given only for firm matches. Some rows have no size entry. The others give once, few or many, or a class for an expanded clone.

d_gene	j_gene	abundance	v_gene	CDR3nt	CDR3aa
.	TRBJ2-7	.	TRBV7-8	TGTGCCAGCAGCCTGAGATACGAGCAGTACTTC	CASSLRYEQYF
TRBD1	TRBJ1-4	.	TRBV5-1	TGCGCCAGCAAGACAGGGACGAGTAACGAAAAACTGTTTTTT	CASKTGTSNEKLFF
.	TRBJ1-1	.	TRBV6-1	TGTGCCAGCAGTGACCTTCAGGCTGAAGCTTTCTTT	CASSDLQAEAFF
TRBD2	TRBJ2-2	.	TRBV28	TGTGCCAGCAGTTGGGCTAGCGGGAGCTACGGGGGAACCGGGGAGCTGTTTTTT	CASSWASGSYGGTGELFF
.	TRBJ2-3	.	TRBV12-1	TGTGCCAGCAGCTTTGGTAGCGGGAGGGGACTTGGCACAGATACGCAGTATTTT	CASSFGSGRGLGTDTQYF
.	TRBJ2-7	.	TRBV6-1	TGTGCCAGCAGTGAACGGACGGACAGCTCCTACGAGCAGTACTTC	CASSERTDSSYEQYF
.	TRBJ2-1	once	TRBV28	TGTGCCAGCAGTTCCCCGCCTGGACAAAAGTACAATGAGCAGTTCTTC	CASSSPPGQKYNEQFF
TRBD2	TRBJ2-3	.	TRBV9	TGTGCCAGCAGTCGACTAGCTCGTAGCACAGATACGCAGTATTTT	CASSRLARSTDTQYF
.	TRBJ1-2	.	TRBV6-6	TGTGCCAGCAGCGCGACAGACTATGGCTACACCTTC	CASSATDYGYTF
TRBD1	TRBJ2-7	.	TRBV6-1	TGTGCCAGCAGGGAAGCCGGGACAGGGGTCTACGAGCAGTACTTC	CASREAGTGVYEQYF
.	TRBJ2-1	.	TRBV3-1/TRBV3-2	TGTGCCAGCAGCCAAGATAGGTCACAGGTCAATGAGCAGTTCTTC	CASSQDRSQVNEQFF
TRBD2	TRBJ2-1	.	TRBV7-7	TGTGCCAGCAGCTTTTCATGGACTAGCGGGGCCTACAATGAGCAGTTCTTC	CASSFSWTSGAYNEQFF
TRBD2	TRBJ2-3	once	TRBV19	TGTGCCAGTAGTAAACTAGCGGGAGGGGCCGCAGATACGCAGTATTTT	CASSKLAGGAADTQYF
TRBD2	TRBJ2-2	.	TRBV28	TGTGCCAGCAGCTACTCGGGACTAGCGGGAGGCCGTAACACCGGGGAGCTGTTTTTT	CASSYSGLAGGRNTGELFF
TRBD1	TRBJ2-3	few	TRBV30	TGTGCCTGGAATGAAAGGGGGCGAGGCACAGATACGCAGTATTTT	CAWNERGRGTDTQYF
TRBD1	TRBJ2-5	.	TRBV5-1	TGCGCCAGCAGCTTGGTCTGGACAGGGGAGGGGACCCAGTACTTC	CASSLVWTGEGTQYF
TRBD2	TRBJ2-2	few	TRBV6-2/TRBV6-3	TGTGCCAGCAGTTACTCTAGCGGGAGAAACACCGGGGAGCTGTTTTTT	CASSYSSGRNTGELFF
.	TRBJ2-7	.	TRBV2	TGTGCCAGCAGTGAATCGGCAGGTTCCTACTACGAGCAGTACTTC	CASSESAGSYYEQYF
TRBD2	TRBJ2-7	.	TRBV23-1	TGCGCCAGCCCCTCGGGACTAGCGGGACGCGAGCAGTACTTC	CASPSGLAGREQYF
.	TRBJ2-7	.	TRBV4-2	TGTGCCAGCAGCCAAGCGAAGGGGATCTCCTACGAGCAGTACTTC	CASSQAKGISYEQYF
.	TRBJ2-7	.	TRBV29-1	TGCAGCGTTGAAGATCATCGGGGACTCGGCGAGCAGTACTTC	CSVEDHRGLGEQYF
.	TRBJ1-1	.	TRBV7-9	TGTGCCAGCAGCTTAGGACAGATGAACACTGAAGCTTTCTTT	CASSLGQMNTEAFF
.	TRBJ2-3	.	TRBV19	TGTGCCAGTAGTAAGCGACAGGGCACAGATACGCAGTATTTT	CASSKRQGTDTQYF
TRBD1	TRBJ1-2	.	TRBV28	TGTGCCAGCAACCTCGACAGGGTGGGCTATGGCTACACCTTC	CASNLDRVGYGYTF
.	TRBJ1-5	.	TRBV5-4	TGTGCCAGCAGCTTGGAAGGAGTTTACGGCAATCAGCCCCAGCATTTT	CASSLEGVYGNQPQHF
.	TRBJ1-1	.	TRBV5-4	TGTGCCAGCAGCTTGGACCGGAGAACTGAAGCTTTCTTT	CASSLDRRTEAFF
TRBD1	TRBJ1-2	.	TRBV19	TGTGCCAGTAGTATTCGGACAGGCGGCTACACCTTC	CASSIRTGGYTF
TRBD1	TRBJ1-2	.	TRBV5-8	TGTGCCAGCAGGAGGGACAGGGTGGATGTCTATGGCTACACCTTC	CASRRDRVDVYGYTF
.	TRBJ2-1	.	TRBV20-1	TGCAGTGCTAGTAGCGCAGAGCAGTTCTTC	CSASSAEQFF
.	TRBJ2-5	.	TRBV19	TGTGCCAGTAGTATATCGGAGACCCAGTACTTC	CASSISETQYF
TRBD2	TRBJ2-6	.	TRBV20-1	TGCAGTGCTAGTGGTGTGGGTAGCGGGAGCTATGGGGCCAACGTCCTGACTTTC	CSASGVGSGSYGANVLTF
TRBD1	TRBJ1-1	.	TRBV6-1	TGTGCCAGCAGTGATGACAGGGTAGGGCTGAACACTGAAGCTTTCTTT	CASSDDRVGLNTEAFF
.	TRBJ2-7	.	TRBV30	TGTGCCTGTTCACCAACAGGGACGGGTCACGAGCAGTACTTC	CACSPTGTGHEQYF
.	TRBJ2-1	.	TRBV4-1	TGCGCCAGCAGCCAAGCCAGCCTAGTCGATGAGCAGTTCTTC	CASSQASLVDEQFF
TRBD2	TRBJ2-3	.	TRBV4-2	TGTGCCAGCAGCCAGGCCGGGACTAGCGGGAGCAGGACAGATACGCAGTATTTT	CASSQAGTSGSRTDTQYF
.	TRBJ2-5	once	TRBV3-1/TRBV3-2	TGTGCCAGCGGAGGGAGTATCGGAGAGACCCAGTACTTC	CASGGSIGETQYF
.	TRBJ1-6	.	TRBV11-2	TGTGCCAGCAGCTTAAGGGGCCGGAATAATTCACCCCTCCACTTT	CASSLRGRNNSPLHF
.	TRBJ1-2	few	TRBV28	TGTGCCAGCTTGAAGAGCCCCTATGGCTACACCTTC	CASLKSPYGYTF
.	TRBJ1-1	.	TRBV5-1	TGCGCCAGCAGCTTGGCCACAGGGTCTCTTCTATACACTGAAGCTTTCTTT	CASSLATGSLLYTEAFF
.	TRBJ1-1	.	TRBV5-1	TGCGCCAGCAGCGCGAGACAGGTTAAGAACACTGAAGCTTTCTTT	CASSARQVKNTEAFF
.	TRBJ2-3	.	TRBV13	TGTGCCAGCAGCACAGGCACAGATACGCAGTATTTT	CASSTGTDTQYF
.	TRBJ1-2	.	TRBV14	TGTGCCAGCAGCCAAAAGCTTGATTATGGCTACACCTTC	CASSQKLDYGYTF
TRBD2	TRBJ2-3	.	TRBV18	TGTGCCAGCCGAGAACCGGGACTAGCGGCTAGCACAGATACGCAGTATTTT	CASREPGLAASTDTQYF
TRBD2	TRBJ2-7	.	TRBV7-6	TGTGCCAGCAGCTTACTAGCGGAGCTGGGCTACGAGCAGTACTTC	CASSLLAELGYEQYF
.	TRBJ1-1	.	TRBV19	TGTGCCAGTAGTATCCCCAGTGCAGCGACGAACACTGAAGCTTTCTTT	CASSIPSAATNTEAFF
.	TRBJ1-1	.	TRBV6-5	TGTGCCAGCAGCGACAATCTGAACACTGAAGCTTTCTTT	CASSDNLNTEAFF
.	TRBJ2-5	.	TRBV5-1	TGCGCCAGCAGCCGGCAGATTAGCGGCCAAGAGACCCAGTACTTC	CASSRQISGQETQYF
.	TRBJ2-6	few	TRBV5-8	TGTGCCAGCAGCTCCGACAGGTTACTCTCTGGGGCCAACGTCCTGACTTTC	CASSSDRLLSGANVLTF
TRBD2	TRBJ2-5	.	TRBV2	TGTGCCAGCACCGTGACTAGCGGGAGGTCGGAGACCCAGTACTTC	CASTVTSGRSETQYF
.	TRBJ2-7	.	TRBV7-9	TGTGCCAGCAGCCACTCCGGGTTCGTAAACGAGCAGTACTTC	CASSHSGFVNEQYF
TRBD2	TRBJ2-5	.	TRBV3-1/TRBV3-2	TGTGCCAGCAGCCCGCCCGCGGGAGGGAGAGAGACCCAGTACTTC	CASSPPAGGRETQYF
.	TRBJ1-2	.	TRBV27	TGTGCCAGCAGTTACAACACAGGATCCTATGGCTACACCTTC	CASSYNTGSYGYTF
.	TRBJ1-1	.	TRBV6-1	TGTGCCAGCAGTGAAGAAGGGGGGAACACTGAAGCTTTCTTT	CASSEEGGNTEAFF
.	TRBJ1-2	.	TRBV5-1	TGCGCCAGCAGCTTGGCCGGCAGGGGCGACTATGGCTACACCTTC	CASSLAGRGDYGYTF